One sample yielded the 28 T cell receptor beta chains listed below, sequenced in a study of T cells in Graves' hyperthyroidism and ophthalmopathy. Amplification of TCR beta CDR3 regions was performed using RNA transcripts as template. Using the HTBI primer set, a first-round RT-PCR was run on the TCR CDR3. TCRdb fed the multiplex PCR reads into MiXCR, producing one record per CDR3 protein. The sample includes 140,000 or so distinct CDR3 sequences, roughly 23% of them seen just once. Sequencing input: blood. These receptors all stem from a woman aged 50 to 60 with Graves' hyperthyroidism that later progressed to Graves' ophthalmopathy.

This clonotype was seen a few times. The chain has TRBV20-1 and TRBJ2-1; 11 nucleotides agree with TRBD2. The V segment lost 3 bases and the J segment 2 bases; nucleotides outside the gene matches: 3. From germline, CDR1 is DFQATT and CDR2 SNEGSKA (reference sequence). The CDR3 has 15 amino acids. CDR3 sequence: CSASPTSGTYNEQFF. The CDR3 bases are TGCAGTGCTAGCCCGACTAGCGGGACCTACAATGAGCAGTTCTTC.

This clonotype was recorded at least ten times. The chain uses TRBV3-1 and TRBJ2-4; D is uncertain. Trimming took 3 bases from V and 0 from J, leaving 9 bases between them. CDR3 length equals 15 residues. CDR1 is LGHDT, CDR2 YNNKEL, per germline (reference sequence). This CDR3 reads CASSQSTLAKNIQYF. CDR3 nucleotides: TGTGCCAGCAGCCAGAGCACTTTAGCCAAAAACATTCAGTACTTC.

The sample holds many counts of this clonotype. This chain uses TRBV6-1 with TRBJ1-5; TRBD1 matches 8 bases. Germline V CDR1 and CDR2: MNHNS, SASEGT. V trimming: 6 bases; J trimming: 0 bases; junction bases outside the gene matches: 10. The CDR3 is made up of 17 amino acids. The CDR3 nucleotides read TGTGCCAGCAGAGAACTTGGACAGGGATATAGCAATCAGCCCCAGCATTTT. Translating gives CASRELGQGYSNQPQHF.

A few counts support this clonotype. The CDR3 loop reads CASSYSPSGVNEQFF. The DNA of the CDR3 is TGTGCCAGCAGTTACTCACCTAGCGGGGTCAATGAGCAGTTCTTC. The chain carries TRBV6-6 and TRBJ2-1; 9 bases match TRBD2. CDR1 and CDR2 from the germline V gene are MNHNY and SVGAGI (reference sequence). The junction had 3 bases not matched to a gene; V was cut back by 0 bases and J by 6 bases. The CDR3 spans 15 residues.

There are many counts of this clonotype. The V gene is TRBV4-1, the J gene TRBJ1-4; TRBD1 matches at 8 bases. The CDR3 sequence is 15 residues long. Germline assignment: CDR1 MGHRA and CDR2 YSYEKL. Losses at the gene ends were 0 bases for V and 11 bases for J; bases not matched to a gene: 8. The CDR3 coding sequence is TGCGCCAGCAGCCAAGACCTACAGGGGGTCGAGAAACTGTTTTTT. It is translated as CASSQDLQGVEKLFF.

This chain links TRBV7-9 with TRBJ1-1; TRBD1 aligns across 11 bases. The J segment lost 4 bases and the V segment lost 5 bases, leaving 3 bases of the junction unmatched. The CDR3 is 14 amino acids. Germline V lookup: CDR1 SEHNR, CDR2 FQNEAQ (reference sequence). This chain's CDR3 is CASSGQGAGTEAFF. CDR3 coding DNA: TGTGCCAGCAGCGGACAGGGGGCGGGCACTGAAGCTTTCTTT.

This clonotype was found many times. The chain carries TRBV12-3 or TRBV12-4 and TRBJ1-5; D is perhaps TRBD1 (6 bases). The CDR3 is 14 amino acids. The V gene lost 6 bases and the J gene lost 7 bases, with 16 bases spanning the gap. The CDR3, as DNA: TGTGCCAGCAGAGATACAGGGCGGCGGCAGCCCCAGCATTTT. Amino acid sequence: CASRDTGRRQPQHF.

The CDR3 protein is CASSLAWGRKAGDQETQYF. In nucleotides, the CDR3 is TGCGCCAGCAGCTTGGCCTGGGGAAGAAAAGCGGGCGACCAAGAGACCCAGTACTTC. This sequence joins TRBV5-1 and TRBJ2-5; a weak D match, TRBD2 (6 bases). The CDR3 has 19 residues. V lost 0 bases to trimming and J lost 0 bases, with 21 bases between them. The V gene's germline CDR1 is SGHRS and CDR2 YFSETQ.

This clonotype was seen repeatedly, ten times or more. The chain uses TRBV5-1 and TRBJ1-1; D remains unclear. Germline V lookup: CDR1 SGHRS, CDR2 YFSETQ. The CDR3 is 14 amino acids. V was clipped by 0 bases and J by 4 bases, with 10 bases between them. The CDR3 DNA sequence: TGCGCCAGCAGCTTGGGAGGATGGAGCACTGAAGCTTTCTTT. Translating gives CASSLGGWSTEAFF.

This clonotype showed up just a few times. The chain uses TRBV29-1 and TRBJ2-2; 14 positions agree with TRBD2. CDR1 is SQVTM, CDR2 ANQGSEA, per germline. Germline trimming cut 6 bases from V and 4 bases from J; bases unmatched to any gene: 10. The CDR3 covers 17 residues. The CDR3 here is CSVRGTSGRGGTGELFF. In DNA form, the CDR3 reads TGCAGCGTCCGAGGGACTAGCGGGAGAGGTGGCACCGGGGAGCTGTTTTTT.

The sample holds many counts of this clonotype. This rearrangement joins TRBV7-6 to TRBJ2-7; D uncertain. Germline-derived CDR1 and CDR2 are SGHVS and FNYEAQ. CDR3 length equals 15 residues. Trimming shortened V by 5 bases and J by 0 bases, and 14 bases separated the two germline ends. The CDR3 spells CASSRSAGPSYEQYF. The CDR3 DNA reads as TGTGCCAGCAGCCGTTCCGCAGGACCCTCCTACGAGCAGTACTTC.

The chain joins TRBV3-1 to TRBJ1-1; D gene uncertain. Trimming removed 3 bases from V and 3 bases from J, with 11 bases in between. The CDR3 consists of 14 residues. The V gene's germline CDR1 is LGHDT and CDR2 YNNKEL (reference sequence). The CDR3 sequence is CASSHVGGDTEAFF. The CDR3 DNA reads TGTGCCAGCAGCCACGTCGGAGGAGACACTGAAGCTTTCTTT. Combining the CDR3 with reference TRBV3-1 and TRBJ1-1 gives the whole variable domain DTAVSQTPKYLVTQMGNDKSIKCEQNLGHDTMYWYKQDSKKFLKIMFSYNNKELIINETVPNRFSPKSPDKAHLNLHINSLELGDSAVYFCASSHVGGDTEAFFGQGTRLTVV.

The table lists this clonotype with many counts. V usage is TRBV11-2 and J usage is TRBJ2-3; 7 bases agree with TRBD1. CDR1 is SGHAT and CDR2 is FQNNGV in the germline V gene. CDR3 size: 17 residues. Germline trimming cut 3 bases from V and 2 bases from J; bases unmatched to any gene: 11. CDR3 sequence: CASSFKTPGTVTDTQYF. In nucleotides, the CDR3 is TGTGCCAGCAGCTTCAAGACCCCCGGGACAGTCACAGATACGCAGTATTTT.

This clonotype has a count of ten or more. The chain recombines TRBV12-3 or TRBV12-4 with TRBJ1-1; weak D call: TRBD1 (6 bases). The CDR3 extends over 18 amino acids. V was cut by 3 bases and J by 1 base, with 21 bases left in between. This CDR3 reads CASSFWMTDRTPNTEAFF. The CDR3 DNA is TGTGCCAGCAGTTTTTGGATGACGGACAGAACGCCGAACACTGAAGCTTTCTTT.

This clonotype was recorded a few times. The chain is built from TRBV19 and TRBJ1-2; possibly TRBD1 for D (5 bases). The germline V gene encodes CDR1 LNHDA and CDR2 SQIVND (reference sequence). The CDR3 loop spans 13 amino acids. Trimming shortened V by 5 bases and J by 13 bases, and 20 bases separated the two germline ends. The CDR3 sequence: CASSDRDRTPATF. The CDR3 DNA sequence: TGTGCCAGTAGTGACCGGGACCGTACCCCTGCCACCTTC. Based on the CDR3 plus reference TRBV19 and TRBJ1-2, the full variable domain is DGGITQSPKYLFRKEGQNVTLSCEQNLNHDAMYWYRQDPGQGLRLIYYSQIVNDFQKGDIAEGYSVSREKKESFPLTVTSAQKNPTAFYLCASSDRDRTPATFGSGTRLTVV.

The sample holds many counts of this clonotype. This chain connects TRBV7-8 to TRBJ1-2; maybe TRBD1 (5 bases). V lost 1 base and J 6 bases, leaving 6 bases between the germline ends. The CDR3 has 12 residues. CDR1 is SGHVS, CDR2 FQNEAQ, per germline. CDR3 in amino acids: CASSLVGDGYTF. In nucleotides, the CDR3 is TGTGCCAGCAGCTTAGTGGGGGATGGCTACACCTTC.

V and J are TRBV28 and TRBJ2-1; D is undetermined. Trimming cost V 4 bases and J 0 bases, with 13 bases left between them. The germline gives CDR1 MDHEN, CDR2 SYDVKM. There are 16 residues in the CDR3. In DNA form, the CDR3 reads TGTGCCAGCAGTTCCCCCACTCCCCCCTCCTACAATGAGCAGTTCTTC. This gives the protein CASSSPTPPSYNEQFF.

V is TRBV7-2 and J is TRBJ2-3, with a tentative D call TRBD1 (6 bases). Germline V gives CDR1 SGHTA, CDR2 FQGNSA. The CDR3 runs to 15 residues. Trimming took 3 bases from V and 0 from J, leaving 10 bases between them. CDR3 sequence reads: CASSFRRGSTDTQYF. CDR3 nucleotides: TGTGCCAGCAGCTTCCGCAGGGGTAGCACAGATACGCAGTATTTT.

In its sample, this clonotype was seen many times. The CDR3 reads CASSPGRTGGETQYF. In nucleotides, the CDR3 is TGTGCCAGCAGCCCAGGCAGGACAGGGGGGGAGACCCAGTACTTC. The rearrangement uses TRBV5-8 and TRBJ2-5, with 10 nucleotides matching TRBD1. The CDR3 is 15 amino acids. In germline, CDR1 is SGHTS, CDR2 YDEGEE. Trimming took 4 bases from V and 5 from J; bases not matched to a gene: 8.

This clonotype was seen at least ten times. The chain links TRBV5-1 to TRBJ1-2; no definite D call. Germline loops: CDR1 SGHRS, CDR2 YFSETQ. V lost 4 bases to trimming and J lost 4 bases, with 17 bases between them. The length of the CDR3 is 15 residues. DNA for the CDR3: TGCGCCAGCAGCCCCTCGGGTGCCCCTCGCTATGGCTACACCTTC. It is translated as CASSPSGAPRYGYTF.

CDR3 protein: CASKREVKGNEQFF. CDR3 DNA sequence: TGTGCCAGCAAACGGGAGGTAAAAGGGAATGAGCAGTTCTTC. The chain recombines TRBV2 with TRBJ2-1; 7 bases align to TRBD2. J was trimmed by 7 bases and V by 7 bases; bases with no gene match: 10. This CDR3 has 14 amino acids. Per the germline V gene, CDR1 is SNHLY and CDR2 is FYNNEI. The full variable domain, its missing parts supplied by reference TRBV2 and TRBJ2-1, is EPEVTQTPSHQVTQMGQEVILRCVPISNHLYFYWYRQILGQKVEFLVSFYNNEISEKSEIFDDQFSVERPDGSNFTLKIRSTKLEDSAMYFCASKREVKGNEQFFGPGTRLTVL.

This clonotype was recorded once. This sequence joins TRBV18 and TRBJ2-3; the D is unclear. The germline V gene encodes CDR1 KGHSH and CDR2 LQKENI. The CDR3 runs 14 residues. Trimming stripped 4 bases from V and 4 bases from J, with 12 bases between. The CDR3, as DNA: TGTGCCAGCTCACTCACCCCGGTTGCAGATACGCAGTATTTT. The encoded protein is CASSLTPVADTQYF.

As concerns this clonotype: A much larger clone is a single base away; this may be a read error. Written as DNA, the CDR3 is TGCGCCAGCGGCTCCGGACAGTCCTACGAGCAGTACTTC. Residues: CASGSGQSYEQYF. V is TRBV5-1 and J is TRBJ2-7; D might be TRBD1 (6 bases). Germline values: CDR1 SGHRS, CDR2 YFSETQ. The CDR3 contains 13 residues. V lost 7 bases and J lost 1, with 12 bases in between. Together with reference TRBV5-1 and TRBJ2-7, the CDR3 gives the full variable domain: KAGVTQTPRYLIKTRGQQVTLSCSPISGHRSVSWYQQTPGQGLQFLFEYFSETQRNKGNFPGRFSGRQFSNSRSEMNVSTLELGDSALYLCASGSGQSYEQYFGPGTRLTVT.

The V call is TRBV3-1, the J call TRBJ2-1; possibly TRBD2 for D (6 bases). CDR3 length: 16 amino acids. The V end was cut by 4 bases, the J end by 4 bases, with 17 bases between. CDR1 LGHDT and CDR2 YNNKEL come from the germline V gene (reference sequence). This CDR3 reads CASSPSDRRRYNEQFF. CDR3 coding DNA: TGTGCCAGCAGCCCTAGCGATAGGCGGAGGTACAATGAGCAGTTCTTC.

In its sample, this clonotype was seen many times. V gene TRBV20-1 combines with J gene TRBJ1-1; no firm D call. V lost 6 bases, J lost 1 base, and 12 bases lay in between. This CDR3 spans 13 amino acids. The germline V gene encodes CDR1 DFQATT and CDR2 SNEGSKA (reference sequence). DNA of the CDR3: TGCAGTGCCAGACCGCGCGGGAACACTGAAGCTTTCTTT. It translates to CSARPRGNTEAFF.

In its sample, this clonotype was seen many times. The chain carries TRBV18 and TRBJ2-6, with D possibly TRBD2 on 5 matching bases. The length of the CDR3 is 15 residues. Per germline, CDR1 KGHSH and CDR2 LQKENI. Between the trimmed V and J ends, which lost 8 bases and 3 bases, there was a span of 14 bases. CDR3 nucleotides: TGTGCCAGCGATCACCTGGGGAGTGGGGCCAACGTCCTGACTTTC. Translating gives CASDHLGSGANVLTF.

The CDR3 is CASSLLAGGAGELFF. In DNA, the CDR3 is TGTGCCAGCAGTCTACTAGCGGGAGGGGCCGGGGAGCTGTTTTTT. The chain combines TRBV12-3 or TRBV12-4 with TRBJ2-2; TRBD2 matches 13 bases. CDR3 size: 15 residues. V shed 5 bases and J 6 bases; nucleotides not matched to a gene: 3.

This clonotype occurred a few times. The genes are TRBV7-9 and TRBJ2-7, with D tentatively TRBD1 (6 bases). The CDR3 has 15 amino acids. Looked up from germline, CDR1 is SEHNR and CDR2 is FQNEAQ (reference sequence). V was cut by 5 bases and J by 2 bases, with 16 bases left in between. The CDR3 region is CASSLGPGQAYEQYF. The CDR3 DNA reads TGTGCCAGCAGCCTAGGACCGGGACAAGCCTACGAGCAGTACTTC. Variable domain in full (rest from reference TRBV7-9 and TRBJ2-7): DTGVSQNPRHKITKRGQNVTFRCDPISEHNRLYWYRQTLGQGPEFLTYFQNEAQLEKSRLLSDRFSAERPKGSFSTLEIQRTEQGDSAMYLCASSLGPGQAYEQYFGPGTRLTVT.